The 18 T cell receptor beta chains below were found in one sample sequenced in a study of OX40 agonist ivuxolimab in advanced cancers. Measured with immunoSEQ multiplex PCR; TCRdb has only the in-frame clones, and not every one. The sample contains tens of thousands of clones, about 92% of which appear only once. This material consisted of CD4+ or CD8+ T cells sorted from blood, taken in a trial of the OX40 agonist ivuxolimab. The receptors originated from an adult with an advanced solid tumor such as melanoma, head and neck, liver or kidney cancer.

J is TRBJ2-5 and V is TRBV2; D ambiguous. The germline V and J ends were trimmed by 4 bases and 7 bases, with 10 bases remaining between them. Germline CDR1 SNHLY, CDR2 FYNNEI. CDR3 length equals 12 residues. DNA of the CDR3: TGTGCCAGCAGTGGACCACCCGGGACCCAGTACTTC. It specifies CASSGPPGTQYF.

This sequence joins TRBV6-5 and TRBJ1-1; TRBD1 aligns across 7 bases. The CDR3 contains 14 residues. J gave up 1 base and V 2 bases, and 1 base lay outside the gene matches. Germline-derived CDR1 and CDR2 are MNHEY and SVGAGI. This CDR3 is CASSYGTANTEAFF. In DNA, the CDR3 is TGTGCCAGCAGTTACGGGACAGCGAACACTGAAGCTTTCTTT.

This clone occurred a few times. The chain employs TRBV6-1 and TRBJ1-3; no clear D. The CDR3 runs to 16 residues. Deletions cut 4 bases from V and 0 bases from J, with 13 bases between. Looked up from germline, CDR1 is MNHNS and CDR2 is SASEGT. The CDR3 DNA follows: TGTGCCAGCAGTGTCGACAAGGACCCCTCTGGAAACACCATATATTTT. Protein sequence: CASSVDKDPSGNTIYF.

As regards this clone: The junction and the germline gene differ at one end; a read error may be behind it. V usage is TRBV7-7 and J usage is TRBJ2-1; D is unclear. The CDR3 length is 14 residues. The germline gives CDR1 SSHAT, CDR2 FNYEAQ (reference sequence). The DNA of the CDR3 is TGTGCTAGCAGCCCCCTTGCGGTTACGGATGAGCAGTTCTTC. Its protein product is CASSPLAVTDEQFF.

The chain uses TRBV7-9 and TRBJ2-5; 10 bases fit TRBD2. Germline CDR1 SEHNR, CDR2 FQNEAQ (reference sequence). CDR3 length: 15 amino acids. Trimming took 3 bases from V and 5 from J; bases not matched to a gene: 6. Here the CDR3 reads CASSLRAGGPETQYF. The CDR3 DNA is TGTGCCAGCAGCTTGAGAGCGGGAGGGCCTGAGACCCAGTACTTC.

The chain couples TRBV5-8 to TRBJ1-2, with TRBD1 matching 9 bases. The CDR3 has 15 residues. Per germline, CDR1 SGHTS and CDR2 YDEGEE. V shed 5 bases and J 1 base; nucleotides not matched to a gene: 6. The chain's CDR3 is CASSHGTGFNYGYTF. The DNA of the CDR3 is TGTGCCAGCAGTCATGGGACAGGGTTTAACTATGGCTACACCTTC.

Note on this clone: The sample carries other DNA sequences with the same CDR3. This rearrangement joins TRBV2 to TRBJ1-1; 9 bases match TRBD1. CDR3 length: 13 amino acids. V lost 4 bases, J lost 5 bases, and 2 bases stayed unmatched. CDR1 is SNHLY, CDR2 FYNNEI, per germline. This chain's CDR3 is CASSGQGGTEAFF. The CDR3, as DNA: TGTGCCAGCAGTGGACAGGGGGGTACTGAAGCTTTCTTT.

This rearrangement joins TRBV6-5 to TRBJ2-7; the match to TRBD1 covers 9 bases. J lost 3 bases, V lost 0 bases, and 3 bases had no gene match. The germline CDR1 and CDR2 sequences are MNHEY and SVGAGI. The CDR3 length is 15 residues. CDR3 sequence: CASSYSRGQGYEQYF. For the CDR3, the DNA is TGTGCCAGCAGTTACTCGAGGGGACAGGGCTACGAGCAGTACTTC.

The CDR3, as DNA: TGTGCCAGCAGCTTGGGCGGACAGGGGGATCAGCCCCAGCATTTT. This translates into CASSLGGQGDQPQHF. The chain recombines TRBV5-4 with TRBJ1-5, with 10 nucleotides matching TRBD1. V dropped 0 bases and J dropped 5; count of bases not matched to a gene: 2. Germline CDR1 is SGHNT and CDR2 is YYREEE (reference sequence). The CDR3 extends over 15 amino acids.

The rearrangement links TRBV18 to TRBJ2-3; D possibly corresponds to TRBD2 (5 bases). V dropped 1 base and J dropped 2 bases, with 10 bases sitting between them. CDR1 and CDR2 from the germline V gene are KGHSH and LQKENI. The CDR3 is made up of 15 amino acids. The CDR3 DNA sequence: TGTGCCAGCTCACCACTCAGCGGAAACACAGATACGCAGTATTTT. Amino acid sequence: CASSPLSGNTDTQYF.

This chain joins TRBV19 and TRBJ1-5, with D perhaps matching TRBD1 (5 bases). This CDR3 is built from 13 residues. V lost 6 bases to trimming and J lost 4 bases, with 10 bases between them. The germline V gene has CDR1 LNHDA and CDR2 SQIVND (reference sequence). CDR3 protein: CASSVQVNQPQHF. In DNA form, the CDR3 reads TGTGCCAGTAGCGTACAGGTAAATCAGCCCCAGCATTTT.

The CDR3, as DNA: TGTGCTAGTGGTCTGGGGGGGGGCAATGAGCAGTTCTTC. Residues: CASGLGGGNEQFF. The genes are TRBV12-5 and TRBJ2-1; TRBD2 matches 7 bases. The CDR3 extends over 13 amino acids. The V and J ends lost 5 bases and 6 bases, in that order; junction bases with no gene match: 4. The germline gives CDR1 LGHNT, CDR2 FRNRAP.

The chain carries TRBV19 and TRBJ2-3; 13 bases align to TRBD2. The CDR3 extends over 15 amino acids. Trimming cost V 6 bases and J 6 bases; bases outside gene matches: 6. CDR1 and CDR2 (germline): LNHDA, SQIVND (reference sequence). In nucleotides, the CDR3 is TGTGCCAGTAGCCGGACTAGCGGGGGCTCCGATACGCAGTATTTT. It encodes CASSRTSGGSDTQYF.

The rearrangement joins TRBV9 to TRBJ2-2; 7 bases fit TRBD1. Germline lookup yields CDR1 SGDLS and CDR2 YYNGEE. CDR3 length: 16 amino acids. V trimming: 1 base; J trimming: 1 base; junction bases outside the gene matches: 4. The CDR3 DNA is TGTGCCAGCAGCGTATTAGCAGGGGGGAACACCGGGGAGCTGTTTTTT. Protein sequence: CASSVLAGGNTGELFF.

This clone has only one observation. The genes are TRBV11-1 and TRBJ2-5; D is unclear. With 3 bases removed from V and 1 base from J, the gap between germline ends came to 6 bases. Germline V CDR1 and CDR2: SGHAT, FQDESV (reference sequence). The CDR3 is 13 amino acids. In DNA, the CDR3 is TGTGCCAGCAGCTTTAACCTCCAAGAGACCCAGTACTTC. Its protein product is CASSFNLQETQYF.

This rearrangement joins TRBV7-8 to TRBJ2-2; 9 bases fit TRBD2. The germline V gene has CDR1 SGHVS and CDR2 FQNEAQ. Trimming took 10 bases from V and 5 from J; bases not matched to a gene: 17. This CDR3 is built from 17 residues. DNA of the CDR3: TGTGCCATTGGGGGGCTAGCGGGAAACGTTATTACCGGGGAGCTGTTTTTT. This gives the protein CAIGGLAGNVITGELFF.

The V call is TRBV7-8, the J call TRBJ2-5; no definite D call. V dropped 2 bases and J dropped 1 base, with 8 bases sitting between them. The CDR3 is made up of 14 amino acids. Germline CDR1 and CDR2: SGHVS and FQNEAQ. The CDR3 DNA follows: TGTGCCAGCAGCTTAAACGGCCTCCAAGAGACCCAGTACTTC. It yields the protein CASSLNGLQETQYF.

The rearrangement uses TRBV7-4 and TRBJ1-5, with D perhaps TRBD1 (6 bases). Germline V gives CDR1 SGHVT, CDR2 SQSDAQ. Between the trimmed V and J ends, which lost 10 bases and 7 bases, there was a span of 26 bases. The CDR3 consists of 16 residues. The DNA of the CDR3 is TGTGCCATGGGGGGGCGTTGGTTCCGAGCACCCCAGCCCCAGCATTTT. Its translation: CAMGGRWFRAPQPQHF.